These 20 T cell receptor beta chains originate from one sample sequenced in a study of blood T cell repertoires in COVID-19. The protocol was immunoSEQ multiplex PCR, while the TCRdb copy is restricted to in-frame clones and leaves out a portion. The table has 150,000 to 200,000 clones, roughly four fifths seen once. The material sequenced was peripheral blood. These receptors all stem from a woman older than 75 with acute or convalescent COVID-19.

The DNA of the CDR3 is TGTGCCAGCAGCGTAGCTGAGGGACTATCAGACGAGCAGTTCTTC. Protein sequence: CASSVAEGLSDEQFF. The gene calls are TRBV9 and TRBJ2-1; the match to TRBD2 covers 7 bases. The CDR3 is made up of 15 amino acids. Germline CDR1 reads SGDLS; CDR2 reads YYNGEE. V shed 0 bases and J 10 bases; nucleotides not matched to a gene: 10.

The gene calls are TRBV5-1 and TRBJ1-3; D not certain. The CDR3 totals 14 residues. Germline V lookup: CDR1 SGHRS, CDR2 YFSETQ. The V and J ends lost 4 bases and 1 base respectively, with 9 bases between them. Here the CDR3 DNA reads TGCGCCAGCAGCCCCCCCAATTCTGGAAACACCATATATTTT. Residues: CASSPPNSGNTIYF.

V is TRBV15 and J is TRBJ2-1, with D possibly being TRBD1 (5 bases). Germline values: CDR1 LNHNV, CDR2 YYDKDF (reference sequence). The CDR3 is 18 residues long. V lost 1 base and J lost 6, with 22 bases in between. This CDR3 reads CATSRVRQGVGARNEQFF. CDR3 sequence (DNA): TGTGCCACCAGCAGAGTCCGACAAGGGGTCGGCGCGCGCAATGAGCAGTTCTTC.

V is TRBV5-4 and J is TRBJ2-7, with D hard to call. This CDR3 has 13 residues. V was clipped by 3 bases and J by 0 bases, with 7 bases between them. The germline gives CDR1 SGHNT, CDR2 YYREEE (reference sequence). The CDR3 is CASSSPHSYEQYF. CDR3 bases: TGTGCCAGCAGCTCCCCCCACTCCTACGAGCAGTACTTC. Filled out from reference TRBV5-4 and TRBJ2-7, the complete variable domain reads ETGVTQSPTHLIKTRGQQVTLRCSSQSGHNTVSWYQQALGQGPQFIFQYYREEENGRGNFPPRFSGLQFPNYSSELNVNALELDDSALYLCASSSPHSYEQYFGPGTRLTVT.

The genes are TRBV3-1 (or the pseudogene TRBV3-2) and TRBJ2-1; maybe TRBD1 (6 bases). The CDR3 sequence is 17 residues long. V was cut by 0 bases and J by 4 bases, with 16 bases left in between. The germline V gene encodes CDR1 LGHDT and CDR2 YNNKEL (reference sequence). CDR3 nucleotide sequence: TGTGCCAGCAGCCAAGACGAGTTGGCAGGGGCGTACAATGAGCAGTTCTTC. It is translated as CASSQDELAGAYNEQFF.

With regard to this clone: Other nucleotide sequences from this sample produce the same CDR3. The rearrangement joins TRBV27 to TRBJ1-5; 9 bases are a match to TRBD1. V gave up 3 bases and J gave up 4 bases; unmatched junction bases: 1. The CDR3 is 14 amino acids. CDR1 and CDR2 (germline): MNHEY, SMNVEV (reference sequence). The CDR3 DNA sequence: TGTGCCAGCAGTTTTGGGACAGGGAATCAGCCCCAGCATTTT. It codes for CASSFGTGNQPQHF.

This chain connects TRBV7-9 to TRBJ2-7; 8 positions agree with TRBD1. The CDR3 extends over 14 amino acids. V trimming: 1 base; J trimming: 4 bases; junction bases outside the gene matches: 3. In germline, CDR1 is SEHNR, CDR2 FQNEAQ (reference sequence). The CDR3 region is CASSLGTGIYEQYF. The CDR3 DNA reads TGTGCCAGCAGCTTAGGGACAGGGATATACGAGCAGTACTTC. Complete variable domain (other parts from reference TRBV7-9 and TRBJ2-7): DTGVSQNPRHKITKRGQNVTFRCDPISEHNRLYWYRQTLGQGPEFLTYFQNEAQLEKSRLLSDRFSAERPKGSFSTLEIQRTEQGDSAMYLCASSLGTGIYEQYFGPGTRLTVT.

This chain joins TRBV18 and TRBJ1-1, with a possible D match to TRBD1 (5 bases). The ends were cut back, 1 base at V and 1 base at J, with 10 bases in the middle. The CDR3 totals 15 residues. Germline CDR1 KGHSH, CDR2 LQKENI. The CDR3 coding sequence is TGTGCCAGCTCACCACAGATAGACAGGAACACTGAAGCTTTCTTT. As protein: CASSPQIDRNTEAFF. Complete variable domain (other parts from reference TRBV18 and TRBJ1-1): NAGVMQNPRHLVRRRGQEARLRCSPMKGHSHVYWYRQLPEEGLKFMVYLQKENIIDESGMPKERFSAEFPKEGPSILRIQQVVRGDSAAYFCASSPQIDRNTEAFFGQGTRLTVV.

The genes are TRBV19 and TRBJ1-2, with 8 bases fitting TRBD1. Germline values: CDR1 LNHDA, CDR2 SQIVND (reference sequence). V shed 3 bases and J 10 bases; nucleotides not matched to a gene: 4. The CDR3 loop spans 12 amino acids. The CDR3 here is CASSIGTGYYTF. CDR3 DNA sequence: TGTGCCAGTAGTATCGGGACAGGTTACTACACCTTC. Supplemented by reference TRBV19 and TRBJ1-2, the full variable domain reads DGGITQSPKYLFRKEGQNVTLSCEQNLNHDAMYWYRQDPGQGLRLIYYSQIVNDFQKGDIAEGYSVSREKKESFPLTVTSAQKNPTAFYLCASSIGTGYYTFGSGTRLTVV.

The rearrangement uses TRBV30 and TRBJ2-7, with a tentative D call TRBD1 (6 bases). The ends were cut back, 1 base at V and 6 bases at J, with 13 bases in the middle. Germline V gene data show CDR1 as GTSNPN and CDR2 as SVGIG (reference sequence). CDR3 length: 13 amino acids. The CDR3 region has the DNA TGTGCCTGGAGTGCCGGGACACCTGCCGAGCAGTACTTC. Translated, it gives CAWSAGTPAEQYF.

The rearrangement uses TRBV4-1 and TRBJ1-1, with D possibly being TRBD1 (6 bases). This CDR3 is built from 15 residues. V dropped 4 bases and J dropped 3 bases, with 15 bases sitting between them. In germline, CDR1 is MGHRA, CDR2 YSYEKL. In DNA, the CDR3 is TGCGCCAGCAGCCCAGGACAGCCACTGGACACTGAAGCTTTCTTT. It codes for CASSPGQPLDTEAFF.

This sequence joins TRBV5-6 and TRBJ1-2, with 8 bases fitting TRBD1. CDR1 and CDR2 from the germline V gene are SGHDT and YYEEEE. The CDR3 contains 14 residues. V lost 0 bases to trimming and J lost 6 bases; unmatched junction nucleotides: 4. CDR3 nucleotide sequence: TGTGCCAGCAGCTTGGACCAGGGGGCGAATGGCTACACCTTC. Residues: CASSLDQGANGYTF.

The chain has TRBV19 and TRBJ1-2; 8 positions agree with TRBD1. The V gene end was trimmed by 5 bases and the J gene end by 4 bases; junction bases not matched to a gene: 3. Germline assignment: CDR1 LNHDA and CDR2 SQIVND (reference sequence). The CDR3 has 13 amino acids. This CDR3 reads CASSPDRAYGYTF. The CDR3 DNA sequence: TGTGCCAGTAGTCCGGACAGGGCCTATGGCTACACCTTC.

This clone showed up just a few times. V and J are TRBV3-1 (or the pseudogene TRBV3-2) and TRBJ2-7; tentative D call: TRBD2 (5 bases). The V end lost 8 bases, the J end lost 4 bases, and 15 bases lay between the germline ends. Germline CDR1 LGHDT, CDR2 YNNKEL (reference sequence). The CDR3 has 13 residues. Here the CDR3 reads CASQSGNYYEQYF. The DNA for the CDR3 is TGTGCCAGCCAGAGCGGCAATTATTACGAGCAGTACTTC.

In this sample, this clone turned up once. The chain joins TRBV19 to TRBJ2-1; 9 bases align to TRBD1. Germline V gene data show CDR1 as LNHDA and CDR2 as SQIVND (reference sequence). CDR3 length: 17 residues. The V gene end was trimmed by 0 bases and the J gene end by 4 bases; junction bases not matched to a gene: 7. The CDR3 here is CASSIEGTGRGYNEQFF. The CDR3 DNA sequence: TGTGCCAGTAGTATAGAGGGGACAGGGAGGGGGTACAATGAGCAGTTCTTC.

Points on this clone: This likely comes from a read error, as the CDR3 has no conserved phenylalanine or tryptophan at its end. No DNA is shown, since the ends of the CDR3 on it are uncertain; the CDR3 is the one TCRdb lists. CDR3 sequence reads: CASSSLDRVSLKL. The chain recombines TRBV7-9 with TRBJ1-2; TRBD1, the D gene given by the table, was not confirmed from the DNA. The germline CDR1 and CDR2 sequences are SEHNR and FQNEAQ (reference sequence). The CDR3 is 13 amino acids in total, end residues counted.

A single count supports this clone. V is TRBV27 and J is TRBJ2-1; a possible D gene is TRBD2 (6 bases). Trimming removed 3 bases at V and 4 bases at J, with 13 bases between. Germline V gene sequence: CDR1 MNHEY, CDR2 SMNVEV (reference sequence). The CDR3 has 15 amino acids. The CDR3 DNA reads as TGTGCCAGCAGTTTCAGACTAGGGGAATACAATGAGCAGTTCTTC. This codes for CASSFRLGEYNEQFF.

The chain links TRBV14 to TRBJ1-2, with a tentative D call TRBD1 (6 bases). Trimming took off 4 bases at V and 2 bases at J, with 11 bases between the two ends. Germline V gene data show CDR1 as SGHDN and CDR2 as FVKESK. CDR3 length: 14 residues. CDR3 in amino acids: CASSPLGQNYGYTF. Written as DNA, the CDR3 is TGTGCCAGCAGCCCTTTAGGACAGAACTATGGCTACACCTTC. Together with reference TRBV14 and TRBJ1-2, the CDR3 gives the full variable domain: EAGVTQFPSHSVIEKGQTVTLRCDPISGHDNLYWYRRVMGKEIKFLLHFVKESKQDESGMPNNRFLAERTGGTYSTLKVQPAELEDSGVYFCASSPLGQNYGYTFGSGTRLTVV.

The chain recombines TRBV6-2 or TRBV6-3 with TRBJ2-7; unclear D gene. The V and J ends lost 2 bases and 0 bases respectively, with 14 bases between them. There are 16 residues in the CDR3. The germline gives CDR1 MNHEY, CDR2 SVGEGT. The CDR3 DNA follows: TGTGCCAGCAGTTACCCACCCCTAACCTCCTCCTACGAGCAGTACTTC. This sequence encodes CASSYPPLTSSYEQYF.

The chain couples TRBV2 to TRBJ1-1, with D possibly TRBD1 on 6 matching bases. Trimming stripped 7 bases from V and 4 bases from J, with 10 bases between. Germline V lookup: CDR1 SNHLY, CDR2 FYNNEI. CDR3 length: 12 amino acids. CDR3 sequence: CASKGQLTEAFF. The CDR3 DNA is TGTGCCAGCAAAGGACAGCTCACTGAAGCTTTCTTT.